The 15 T cell receptor beta chains reported below all come from one sample, sequenced in a study of technical replicates of blood from several donors. Here immunoSEQ multiplex PCR was the method, and the copy in TCRdb shows in-frame clones only, minus some. The sample has 80,000 or so clones; less than 95% are singletons. The sample taken for sequencing was T cells isolated from PBMCs. The receptors were sampled from a human donor in good health.

The V and J genes are TRBV5-4 and TRBJ2-7, with TRBD1 matching over 11 bases. The CDR3 length is 13 residues. Germline CDR1 SGHNT, CDR2 YYREEE (reference sequence). The ends lost 6 bases at V and 3 bases at J; junction bases unmatched: 2. The CDR3: CASTGTGGYEQYF. The CDR3 DNA sequence: TGTGCCAGCACCGGGACAGGGGGCTACGAGCAGTACTTC.

The chain couples TRBV5-6 to TRBJ2-3; D remains unclear. This CDR3 contains 12 residues. The germline V and J ends were trimmed by 4 bases and 6 bases, with 9 bases remaining between them. Germline values: CDR1 SGHDT, CDR2 YYEEEE. The CDR3 DNA reads as TGTGCCAGCAGCGAGGCATTGGATACGCAGTATTTT. Amino acid sequence: CASSEALDTQYF.

V and J are TRBV4-2 and TRBJ2-4, with a possible D match to TRBD2 (5 bases). The germline gives CDR1 LGHNA, CDR2 YNFKEQ. The CDR3 loop spans 14 amino acids. With 0 bases removed from V and 9 bases from J, the gap between germline ends came to 12 bases. CDR3 amino acids: CASSQDEGVGIQYF. As DNA, the CDR3 is TGTGCCAGCAGCCAAGATGAGGGAGTGGGCATTCAGTACTTC.

The chain has TRBV4-1 and TRBJ1-5; D is perhaps TRBD1 (6 bases). Germline V CDR1 and CDR2: MGHRA, YSYEKL. The CDR3 extends over 13 amino acids. The V gene lost 1 base and the J gene lost 6 bases, with 7 bases spanning the gap. CDR3 region: CASSQGRGQPQHF. The CDR3 bases are TGCGCCAGCAGCCAAGGCAGGGGTCAGCCCCAGCATTTT.

The chain couples TRBV11-2 to TRBJ2-1; 10 nucleotides line up with TRBD2. The ends lost 2 bases at V and 6 bases at J; junction bases unmatched: 7. Germline V gene lookup returns CDR1 SGHAT and CDR2 FQNNGV. The length of the CDR3 is 16 residues. The CDR3 DNA follows: TGTGCCAGCAGCTTATCTAGCGGGAGATCTACCAATGAGCAGTTCTTC. Translation: CASSLSSGRSTNEQFF.

V and J are TRBV7-6 and TRBJ2-1; TRBD2 aligns across 8 bases. Trimming took 3 bases from V and 4 from J; bases not matched to a gene: 14. The germline V gene has CDR1 SGHVS and CDR2 FNYEAQ. This CDR3 is 18 amino acids long. CDR3 in DNA: TGTGCCAGCAGCTTTGGGGTCGCGGGAGGACTTAAGTACAATGAGCAGTTCTTC. Its translation: CASSFGVAGGLKYNEQFF.

The chain couples TRBV27 to TRBJ2-7; 10 nucleotides align to TRBD1. Losses at the gene ends were 0 bases for V and 4 bases for J; bases not matched to a gene: 6. Germline loops: CDR1 MNHEY, CDR2 SMNVEV (reference sequence). The CDR3 is 16 amino acids. CDR3 amino acids: CASSLSSGTGVYEQYF. For the CDR3, the DNA is TGTGCCAGCAGTTTATCATCCGGGACAGGGGTATACGAGCAGTACTTC.

This chain joins TRBV28 and TRBJ1-1; 9 bases line up with TRBD1. Trimming took 6 bases from V and 11 from J; bases not matched to a gene: 10. CDR3 size: 13 residues. Germline V gene data show CDR1 as MDHEN and CDR2 as SYDVKM. The CDR3 DNA is TGTGCCAGCAGCTCACAGGGGACAGGGCTCGCTTTCTTT. Protein sequence: CASSSQGTGLAFF.

The chain links TRBV12-5 to TRBJ2-3; TRBD2 matches 16 bases. This CDR3 comprises 18 residues. Germline assignment: CDR1 LGHNT and CDR2 FRNRAP. With V trimmed by 4 bases and J by 4 bases, 8 bases remained unmatched. CDR3 region: CASGSSSGTSGRADTQYF. The CDR3 DNA reads TGTGCTAGTGGTTCCTCATCCGGGACTAGCGGGAGGGCAGATACGCAGTATTTT.

V and J are TRBV27 and TRBJ2-6, with D unresolved. CDR3 length: 17 residues. Germline V lookup: CDR1 MNHEY, CDR2 SMNVEV (reference sequence). Trimming took 2 bases from V and 0 from J, leaving 11 bases between them. Here the CDR3 DNA reads TGTGCCAGCAGTTTAGGGCATCTTACCTCTGGGGCCAACGTCCTGACTTTC. The encoded protein is CASSLGHLTSGANVLTF.

The chain couples TRBV11-2 to TRBJ2-3; possible D gene TRBD1, 6 bases. CDR1 and CDR2 (germline): SGHAT, FQNNGV. The CDR3 totals 15 residues. V was clipped by 5 bases and J by 0 bases, with 12 bases between them. The CDR3 loop is CASSPGGRSTDTQYF. The CDR3 nucleotides are TGTGCCAGCAGCCCTGGGGGCAGAAGCACAGATACGCAGTATTTT.

J is TRBJ2-3 and V is TRBV7-2, with TRBD2 matching 14 bases. The CDR3 consists of 18 residues. The germline gives CDR1 SGHTA, CDR2 FQGNSA. The trim removed 8 bases at V and 2 bases at J, leaving 12 bases unmatched. CDR3 in DNA: TGTGCCAGCTCAAGGCGACTAGCGGGAGGGACCGCCACAGATACGCAGTATTTT. Its translation is CASSRRLAGGTATDTQYF.

The genes are TRBV4-3 and TRBJ2-7; D may be TRBD1 (6 bases). V gave up 2 bases and J gave up 3 bases, with 11 bases separating them. The germline V gene has CDR1 LGHNA and CDR2 YSLEER. The CDR3 runs to 14 residues. The CDR3 DNA is TGCGCCAGCAGCCAACGGCAGGGGAGCTACGAGCAGTACTTC. It specifies CASSQRQGSYEQYF.

The CDR3 DNA sequence: TGCGCCAGCAGGGACAGGGGTGTTGGAAACACCATATATTTT. Amino acids: CASRDRGVGNTIYF. This rearrangement joins TRBV10-2 to TRBJ1-3, with 9 bases matching TRBD1. CDR3 length: 14 residues. After removal of 6 bases from V and 3 bases from J, the junction contained 3 bases not matched to a gene. CDR1 is WSHSY and CDR2 is SAAADI in the germline V gene.

The chain combines TRBV7-2 with TRBJ2-1; 8 bases map to TRBD2. Germline trimming cut 5 bases from V and 10 bases from J; bases unmatched to any gene: 10. Germline CDR1 is SGHTA and CDR2 is FQGNSA. This CDR3 contains 14 residues. Here the CDR3 DNA reads TGTGCCAGCAGCCTCGAGCGGGAGTTGGAAGAGCAGTTCTTC. Protein sequence: CASSLERELEEQFF.